This T cell receptor (beta chain) was observed in a study of shared clonotypes between healthy human individuals. Broader study findings: Non-shared clonotypes had lower generation probabilities than clonotypes shared by all four sorted-subset donors.

Splitting of each subset's genomic DNA was done evenly across several immunoSEQ plates. Using around 200 ng DNA, around 30,000 T cell genomes, the sorted-subset replicate PCRs were run. The method was immunoSEQ multiplex PCR; TCRdb's version includes in-frame clones alone and lacks a portion of them. Counted here are some 1,400,000 clones, 96% occurring once; the ten biggest clones make up 1% to 1.5%. As concerns this clone: No antigen is known for it.

Germline trimming cut 6 bases from V and 5 bases from J; bases unmatched to any gene: 10. Per the germline V gene, CDR1 is MNHNS and CDR2 is SASEGT. The CDR3 loop spans 14 amino acids. The clonotype originates from a man under 40 in good health. The material sequenced was naive CD4+ T cells sorted from blood. As for subset: CD45RA+ positively selected. This rearrangement joins TRBV6-1 to TRBJ2-7, with TRBD1 matching 7 bases. The CDR3 DNA reads as TGTGCCAGCAGCAGACCGGGACAGCCCCACGAGCAGTACTTC. Its protein product is CASSRPGQPHEQYF.